This entry lists 22 T cell receptor beta chains sequenced from one sample in a study of Ad26.COV2.S vaccination and SARS-CoV-2 variants. Treatment in this sample: some 20 received Ad26.COV2.S at low or high dose, single or two shots; roughly 5 received placebo; per-sample allocation not given. The investigators took samples on day 63 after the first vaccine or placebo injection. The assay was immunoSEQ multiplex PCR, and TCRdb's table has in-frame clones only and misses some. The profile covers about 320,000 clones, with over 80% appearing a single time and 2% to 2.5% taken by the ten largest. The starting material was peripheral blood, obtained in a trial of Ad26.COV2.S vaccine versus placebo. The receptors come from a person between 18 and 59 years old who received the Ad26.COV2.S COVID-19 vaccine or a placebo.

This clone was seen only once. The CDR3 DNA reads TGTGCCAGCTCACCACCGCCCGGGGGGGAGACCCAGTACTTC. This codes for CASSPPPGGETQYF. This rearrangement joins TRBV18 to TRBJ2-5, with 7 positions matching TRBD2. Germline assignment: CDR1 KGHSH and CDR2 LQKENI. V dropped 0 bases and J dropped 5; count of bases not matched to a gene: 3. CDR3 length: 14 amino acids.

V is TRBV7-9 and J is TRBJ2-2; no clear D. The V end was cut by 5 bases, the J end by 0 bases, with 7 bases between. This CDR3 is 14 amino acids long. Per germline, CDR1 SEHNR and CDR2 FQNEAQ (reference sequence). The CDR3 DNA sequence: TGTGCCAGCAGCCTAGTTGCGAACACCGGGGAGCTGTTTTTT. Its protein is CASSLVANTGELFF.

The chain is built from TRBV5-8 and TRBJ2-3, with TRBD1 as a possible D gene (5 bases). V was pared by 1 base and J by 1 base, with 10 bases between. This CDR3 is 15 amino acids long. The germline V gene encodes CDR1 SGHTS and CDR2 YDEGEE. The CDR3 nucleotides read TGTGCCAGCAGCTTGTACCAGGGCGGCACAGATACGCAGTATTTT. Protein sequence: CASSLYQGGTDTQYF.

The chain links TRBV4-1 to TRBJ2-1; TRBD2 aligns across 13 bases. V trimming: 4 bases; J trimming: 7 bases; junction bases outside the gene matches: 4. Germline assignment: CDR1 MGHRA and CDR2 YSYEKL. The CDR3 has 15 amino acids. The CDR3 protein is CASSRGLAGENEQFF. CDR3 nucleotides: TGCGCCAGCAGCCGCGGACTAGCGGGGGAAAATGAGCAGTTCTTC.

The gene calls are TRBV6-5 and TRBJ2-2; TRBD1 is a possible D gene (5 bases). The CDR3 consists of 14 residues. Germline CDR1 is MNHEY and CDR2 is SVGAGI. V was trimmed by 5 bases and J by 6 bases, leaving 13 bases between them. CDR3 region: CASSLLTGPGELFF. The CDR3 nucleotides are TGTGCCAGCAGTCTTCTTACAGGTCCCGGGGAGCTGTTTTTT.

This chain links TRBV7-2 with TRBJ1-1; D not resolved. Germline CDR1 reads SGHTA; CDR2 reads FQGNSA. V was clipped by 5 bases and J by 6 bases, with 10 bases between them. The CDR3 is 12 amino acids. CDR3 DNA sequence: TGTGCCAGCAGCCCTGGTTGGTCTGAAGCTTTCTTT. Translating gives CASSPGWSEAFF.

This clone was seen a single time. J is TRBJ2-5 and V is TRBV14; 8 nucleotides line up with TRBD1. The CDR3 totals 14 residues. With 2 bases clipped from V and 13 bases from J, the junction kept 12 bases outside the gene matches. Germline CDR1 reads SGHDN; CDR2 reads FVKESK. The CDR3 nucleotides read TGTGCCAGCAGCCAAATGAGAGCAGGGGGCCCCAGGTACTTC. It specifies CASSQMRAGGPRYF.

The CDR3 nucleotides read TGTGCCAGCTGCCGGACCCTTGGCGAGCAGTACTTC. Translation gives CASCRTLGEQYF. The rearrangement links TRBV28 to TRBJ2-7; D gene uncertain. The V and J ends lost 8 bases and 6 bases respectively, with 14 bases between them. The CDR3 runs to 12 residues. In germline, CDR1 is MDHEN, CDR2 SYDVKM.

The chain uses TRBV19 and TRBJ2-7; D may correspond to TRBD1 or TRBD2 (5 bases each). CDR1 is LNHDA and CDR2 is SQIVND in the germline V gene (reference sequence). CDR3 length equals 14 residues. V lost 6 bases to trimming and J lost 4 bases, with 16 bases between them. CDR3 bases: TGTGCCAGTAGCATCGGGACCCTGGCTTACGAGCAGTACTTC. Translation gives CASSIGTLAYEQYF.

The chain has TRBV5-1 and TRBJ2-3; 12 bases agree with TRBD2. The germline CDR1 and CDR2 sequences are SGHRS and YFSETQ. Trimming cost V 3 bases and J 5 bases; bases outside gene matches: 7. The CDR3 sequence is 16 residues long. CDR3 sequence (DNA): TGCGCCAGCAGCTACCCACTAGCGGGGGGCGTAGATACGCAGTATTTT. Translation gives CASSYPLAGGVDTQYF.

The CDR3 DNA is TGTGCCAGCAGCCGTGAAAATTCACCCCTCCACTTT. Translation gives CASSRENSPLHF. This rearrangement joins TRBV3-1 (or the pseudogene TRBV3-2) to TRBJ1-6; D not certain. The CDR3 is 12 amino acids. Germline loops: CDR1 LGHDT, CDR2 YNNKEL (reference sequence). Trimming took off 4 bases at V and 7 bases at J, with 5 bases between the two ends.

This clone has only one observation. The genes are TRBV28 and TRBJ2-7; 8 bases are a match to TRBD1. CDR3 length equals 14 residues. CDR1 MDHEN and CDR2 SYDVKM come from the germline V gene. V dropped 5 bases and J dropped 2; count of bases not matched to a gene: 5. CDR3 DNA: TGTGCCAGCAGTCTCAGGGGGCCCACCTACGAGCAGTACTTC. Amino acid sequence: CASSLRGPTYEQYF.

The V gene is TRBV9, the J gene TRBJ2-7; the match to TRBD1 covers 7 bases. Germline assignment: CDR1 SGDLS and CDR2 YYNGEE. After removal of 0 bases from V and 3 bases from J, the junction contained 6 bases not matched to a gene. CDR3 length: 15 residues. CDR3: CASSVGSGGFYEQYF. CDR3 bases: TGTGCCAGCAGCGTAGGGTCAGGGGGTTTCTACGAGCAGTACTTC.

This sequence joins TRBV7-3 and TRBJ2-6, with 10 positions matching TRBD1. This CDR3 spans 17 amino acids. The germline gives CDR1 SGHTA, CDR2 FQGTGA. With 5 bases clipped from V and 6 bases from J, the junction kept 10 bases outside the gene matches. In DNA form, the CDR3 reads TGTGCCAGCAGCCCCCGGGACAGGGGTTCTCAGGCCAACGTCCTGACTTTC. It encodes CASSPRDRGSQANVLTF. Using reference TRBV7-3 and TRBJ2-6 for the parts outside the CDR3, the full variable domain is GAGVSQTPSNKVTEKGKYVELRCDPISGHTALYWYRQSLGQGPEFLIYFQGTGAADDSGLPNDRFFAVRPEGSVSTLKIQRTERGDSAVYLCASSPRDRGSQANVLTFGAGSRLTVL.

The chain combines TRBV11-2 with TRBJ2-5; 8 positions match TRBD1. J gave up 2 bases and V 5 bases, and 4 bases lay outside the gene matches. CDR1 and CDR2 from the germline V gene are SGHAT and FQNNGV. The CDR3 is 14 residues long. The CDR3 is CASSPRTGQETQYF. In DNA, the CDR3 is TGTGCCAGCAGCCCCCGGACAGGGCAAGAGACCCAGTACTTC. The variable domain in full, completed from reference TRBV11-2 and TRBJ2-5, reads EAGVAQSPRYKIIEKRQSVAFWCNPISGHATLYWYQQILGQGPKLLIQFQNNGVVDDSQLPKDRFSAERLKGVDSTLKIQPAKLEDSAVYLCASSPRTGQETQYFGPGTRLLVL.

This clone was observed once. At one of its ends the junction is not consistent with the germline gene, which may arise from a read error. The identical CDR3 is also encoded by other nucleotide sequences in the sample. CDR3 coding DNA: TGCGCCAGCACAAAGAGCATTCAGGAGGGCACCGGGGAGCTATTTTTT. Protein: CASTKSIQEGTGELFF. The genes are TRBV5-1 and TRBJ2-2; D perhaps matches TRBD2 (6 bases). The germline V gene has CDR1 SGHRS and CDR2 YFSETQ. The CDR3 spans 16 residues. The full variable domain, in which reference TRBV5-1 and TRBJ2-2 provide the parts outside the CDR3, is KAGVTQTPRYLIKTRGQQVTLSCSPISGHRSVSWYQQTPGQGLQFLFEYFSETQRNKGNFPGRFSGRQFSNSRSEMNVSTLELGDSALYLCASTKSIQEGTGELFFGEGSRLTVL.

The V and J genes are TRBV5-1 and TRBJ1-2; D possibly corresponds to TRBD1 (5 bases). V lost 3 bases to trimming and J lost 4 bases, with 13 bases between them. The CDR3 has 14 amino acids. Germline V lookup: CDR1 SGHRS, CDR2 YFSETQ. Here the CDR3 reads CASSSLDSLYGYTF. The CDR3, as DNA: TGCGCCAGCAGCTCTTTAGACAGCCTCTATGGCTACACCTTC.

The chain is built from TRBV18 and TRBJ1-4, with no clear D. The V end lost 3 bases, the J end lost 4 bases, and 18 bases lay between the germline ends. There are 17 residues in the CDR3. The germline CDR1 and CDR2 sequences are KGHSH and LQKENI. As DNA, the CDR3 is TGTGCCAGCTCACCCTTGGTTGGACCGCGTCATAATGAAAAACTGTTTTTT. Encoded protein: CASSPLVGPRHNEKLFF.

V gene TRBV29-1 combines with J gene TRBJ2-7; 7 positions match TRBD1. V was pared by 4 bases and J by 0 bases, with 6 bases of the junction left unmatched. Germline V gene data show CDR1 as SQVTM and CDR2 as ANQGSEA. This CDR3 contains 14 residues. This CDR3 is CSVGHRGSSYEQYF. CDR3 nucleotide sequence: TGCAGCGTTGGTCACAGGGGTAGCTCCTACGAGCAGTACTTC.

V and J are TRBV27 and TRBJ2-7, with 8 positions matching TRBD1. The CDR3 consists of 11 residues. Unmatched junction bases numbered 5, after V lost 10 bases and J lost 6 bases. The V gene's germline CDR1 is MNHEY and CDR2 SMNVEV (reference sequence). The CDR3 region has the DNA TGTGCCACTCGGACAGGGCTCGAGCAGTACTTC. Residues: CATRTGLEQYF.

The chain is built from TRBV5-1 and TRBJ2-7; 9 bases fit TRBD1. The CDR3 spans 15 residues. Germline V lookup: CDR1 SGHRS, CDR2 YFSETQ. With V trimmed by 4 bases and J by 3 bases, 8 bases remained unmatched. This CDR3 reads CASSLQPGQGYEQYF. In DNA form, the CDR3 reads TGCGCCAGCAGCCTTCAGCCGGGACAGGGCTACGAGCAGTACTTC.

The chain is built from TRBV30 and TRBJ2-2; 7 nucleotides agree with TRBD2. The CDR3 contains 15 residues. The germline V gene encodes CDR1 GTSNPN and CDR2 SVGIG (reference sequence). V lost 0 bases, J lost 6 bases, and 7 bases stayed unmatched. Written as DNA, the CDR3 is TGTGCCTGGAGTGTACCAGGGCTAGCGGCCGGGGAGCTGTTTTTT. Residues: CAWSVPGLAAGELFF.